The 15 T cell receptor beta chains below all came from one sample that was sequenced in a study of cytomegalovirus exposure and HLA in healthy donors (dated by TCRdb to 2017 to 2019). Library creation used the immunoSEQ multiplex PCR assay. For the multiplex PCR, a mixture combining 60 forward primers for TCR Vbeta segments and 13 reverse primers for TCR Jbeta segments was used. TCRdb stores this immuneACCESS table with in-frame sequences only. Part of the clones is absent; in the studies checked, under half of the shortfall reflects unresolved V genes, and no reason is known for the rest. The sample yields approximately 140,000 clones; roughly 74% were counted once. The ten most abundant clones make up approximately 5.6% of the sample. Sequenced: PBMCs. The receptors come from a middle-aged woman in good health and CMV-seropositive.

The CDR3, as DNA: TGTGCCAGCAGCCAAGTGAGGGAGACCCAGTACTTC. The encoded protein is CASSQVRETQYF. The gene calls are TRBV14 and TRBJ2-5, with no clear D. The germline V gene has CDR1 SGHDN and CDR2 FVKESK. The CDR3 is 12 amino acids. Trimming cost V 1 base and J 5 bases, with 5 bases left between them.

The chain employs TRBV7-9 and TRBJ2-1, with TRBD2 as a possible D gene (6 bases). The length of the CDR3 is 16 residues. Germline values: CDR1 SEHNR, CDR2 FQNEAQ (reference sequence). Trimming shortened V by 0 bases and J by 6 bases, and 15 bases separated the two germline ends. The CDR3 is CASSLAFELAGNEQFF. The CDR3 DNA sequence: TGTGCCAGCAGCTTAGCCTTTGAACTAGCCGGCAATGAGCAGTTCTTC.

The chain carries TRBV9 and TRBJ1-1, with D perhaps TRBD1 (6 bases). This CDR3 is built from 16 residues. Trimming left V 0 bases short and J 3 bases short, with 15 bases between. CDR1 and CDR2 from the germline V gene are SGDLS and YYNGEE. The CDR3 sequence is CASSVEGVGRDTEAFF. CDR3 bases: TGTGCCAGCAGCGTAGAGGGGGTTGGGCGAGACACTGAAGCTTTCTTT.

V is TRBV7-9 and J is TRBJ2-7; D perhaps matches TRBD2 (6 bases). CDR3 length: 14 amino acids. Trimming pared 8 bases from V and 4 bases from J, leaving 18 bases between. The germline gives CDR1 SEHNR, CDR2 FQNEAQ (reference sequence). The CDR3 DNA reads as TGTGCCAGCTTACTCGGGACGGGAGATTACGAGCAGTACTTC. This sequence encodes CASLLGTGDYEQYF. Combining the CDR3 with reference TRBV7-9 and TRBJ2-7 gives the whole variable domain DTGVSQNPRHKITKRGQNVTFRCDPISEHNRLYWYRQTLGQGPEFLTYFQNEAQLEKSRLLSDRFSAERPKGSFSTLEIQRTEQGDSAMYLCASLLGTGDYEQYFGPGTRLTVT.

As to this clone: One end of the junction fails to match germline, which may point to a read error. The V call is TRBV7-9, the J call TRBJ1-2; D not resolved. Germline lookup yields CDR1 SEHNR and CDR2 FQNEAQ (reference sequence). The CDR3 is 12 amino acids. The CDR3 DNA follows: TGTTCCAGCAGCTCTGGAGCATATGGCTACACCTTC. Protein sequence: CSSSSGAYGYTF.

The chain carries TRBV6-6 and TRBJ2-3; a possible D gene is TRBD1 (6 bases). The CDR3 loop spans 13 amino acids. Trimming removed 4 bases at V and 4 bases at J, with 9 bases between. Looked up from germline, CDR1 is MNHNY and CDR2 is SVGAGI (reference sequence). CDR3 DNA: TGTGCCAGCAGTTTTTCAGGGGCAGATACGCAGTATTTT. This sequence encodes CASSFSGADTQYF.

The chain uses TRBV5-1 and TRBJ2-1; TRBD2 matches at 8 bases. Germline V gene sequence: CDR1 SGHRS, CDR2 YFSETQ. After removal of 6 bases from V and 4 bases from J, the junction contained 6 bases not matched to a gene. The CDR3 sequence is 14 residues long. The DNA for the CDR3 is TGCGCCAGCAATCTCGGGGGGGGGTACAATGAGCAGTTCTTC. Its translation: CASNLGGGYNEQFF.

This clone has only one observation. The CDR3 loop is CASSLTPRANYGYTF. For the CDR3, the DNA is TGTGCCAGCAGTTTGACACCTCGAGCTAACTATGGCTACACCTTC. The chain uses TRBV28 and TRBJ1-2, with D unclear. V was clipped by 3 bases and J by 0 bases, with 11 bases between them. Germline CDR1 MDHEN, CDR2 SYDVKM. The CDR3 is made up of 15 amino acids.

The J gene is TRBJ2-7, the V gene TRBV21-1; the listed D gene, TRBD1, was not tested against the DNA. TRBV21-1 is an annotated pseudogene. The CDR3 sequence is 16 residues long. The DNA of the CDR3 is TGTGCCAGCAGCAAGACGTGCGGGACAGGGGCCTACGAGCAGTACTTC. This gives the protein CASSKTCGTGAYEQYF.

This clone was observed a few times. The chain recombines TRBV19 with TRBJ1-2; D unresolved. Trimming took 5 bases from V and 4 from J, leaving 11 bases between them. The germline V gene has CDR1 LNHDA and CDR2 SQIVND (reference sequence). This CDR3 contains 13 residues. CDR3 in DNA: TGTGCCAGTAGTCCGGACTTAAGCTATGGCTACACCTTC. It specifies CASSPDLSYGYTF.

The V call is TRBV6-5, the J call TRBJ2-2, with 11 bases lining up with TRBD2. The trim removed 2 bases at V and 4 bases at J, leaving 0 bases unmatched. CDR3 length: 15 residues. From germline, CDR1 is MNHEY and CDR2 SVGAGI. CDR3 residues: CASSYTSGGTGELFF. The CDR3 DNA is TGTGCCAGCAGTTACACTAGCGGGGGCACCGGGGAGCTGTTTTTT.

V gene TRBV5-8 combines with J gene TRBJ1-1; D is uncertain. This CDR3 is 13 amino acids long. The germline gives CDR1 SGHTS, CDR2 YDEGEE. V was cut by 2 bases and J by 1 base, with 6 bases left in between. CDR3 bases: TGTGCCAGCAGCTTACAAGAGAACACTGAAGCTTTCTTT. Its translation is CASSLQENTEAFF.

The rearrangement uses TRBV4-1 and TRBJ1-5; unclear D gene. Germline CDR1 reads MGHRA; CDR2 reads YSYEKL. Trimming stripped 4 bases from V and 2 bases from J, with 15 bases between. The CDR3 has 16 residues. As DNA, the CDR3 is TGCGCCAGCAGCCCCAAGTCCGGGAGAGGCAATCAGCCCCAGCATTTT. As protein: CASSPKSGRGNQPQHF.

This clone has only one observation. The chain joins TRBV27 to TRBJ1-2, with D tentatively TRBD1 (6 bases). With 6 bases removed from V and 7 bases from J, the gap between germline ends came to 18 bases. CDR1 MNHEY and CDR2 SMNVEV come from the germline V gene (reference sequence). The CDR3 runs 14 residues. Here the CDR3 DNA reads TGTGCCAGCAGACCGGGGGGGCTCAGAAGTGGCTACACCTTC. Encoded protein: CASRPGGLRSGYTF.

This rearrangement joins TRBV6-6 to TRBJ2-4; 7 nucleotides align to TRBD2. CDR3 length: 14 residues. V shed 8 bases, J shed 3 bases, and the junction held 7 bases outside the gene matches. CDR1 is MNHNY, CDR2 SVGAGI, per germline (reference sequence). The CDR3 reads CASGEGAGKNIQYF. The CDR3 region has the DNA TGTGCCAGCGGGGAGGGTGCGGGCAAAAACATTCAGTACTTC.